Listed here are 31 T cell receptor beta chains from one sample, sequenced in a study of control samples from healthy donors and cancer patients. The assay was immunoSEQ multiplex PCR, and TCRdb's table has in-frame clones only and misses some. The sample yields around 92,000 clones, approximately 82% seen once. The sample consisted of blood. These receptor sequences come from a man in his fifties or sixties in good health.

The chain recombines TRBV10-3 with TRBJ2-5; D tentatively reads TRBD1 or TRBD2 (6 bases each). The V end was cut by 6 bases, the J end by 1 base, with 15 bases between. The CDR3 is made up of 15 amino acids. Germline values: CDR1 ENHRY, CDR2 SYGVKD. This CDR3 reads CAIRAGEGGQETQYF. The DNA of the CDR3 is TGTGCCATCAGGGCAGGCGAGGGGGGCCAAGAGACCCAGTACTTC.

This sequence joins TRBV6-4 and TRBJ2-2; 11 bases align to TRBD2. The V gene end was trimmed by 5 bases and the J gene end by 3 bases; junction bases not matched to a gene: 2. Germline V gives CDR1 MRHNA, CDR2 SNTAGT. The CDR3 is made up of 15 amino acids. CDR3 sequence (DNA): TGTGCCAGCAGTCTACTAGCGGGAGACACCGGGGAGCTGTTTTTT. It translates to CASSLLAGDTGELFF.

This clone has a handful of counts. V gene TRBV7-9 combines with J gene TRBJ2-7; D remains unclear. Trimming removed 3 bases at V and 0 bases at J, with 6 bases between. Germline CDR1 and CDR2: SEHNR and FQNEAQ (reference sequence). The CDR3 is 13 amino acids. The CDR3 spells CASSFPPSYEQYF. CDR3 sequence (DNA): TGTGCCAGCAGCTTTCCCCCCTCCTACGAGCAGTACTTC.

This clone appeared once. The V gene is TRBV5-4, the J gene TRBJ1-5; 10 nucleotides line up with TRBD1. The CDR3 totals 13 residues. Trimming cost V 3 bases and J 6 bases; bases outside gene matches: 0. Germline assignment: CDR1 SGHNT and CDR2 YYREEE (reference sequence). As DNA, the CDR3 is TGTGCCAGCAGCTGGGACAGGGGTCAGCCCCAGCATTTT. Its protein is CASSWDRGQPQHF.

V usage is TRBV3-1 (or the pseudogene TRBV3-2) and J usage is TRBJ1-5; D is undetermined. Per the germline V gene, CDR1 is LGHDT and CDR2 is YNNKEL (reference sequence). Trimming removed 5 bases from V and 0 bases from J, with 5 bases in between. The CDR3 has 13 amino acids. This CDR3 reads CASSDYSNQPQHF. DNA of the CDR3: TGTGCCAGCAGCGATTATAGCAATCAGCCCCAGCATTTT.

The rearrangement links TRBV29-1 to TRBJ2-2; TRBD1 might be the D (7 bases). The CDR3 sequence is 14 residues long. CDR1 and CDR2 from the germline V gene are SQVTM and ANQGSEA. The V end lost 7 bases, the J end lost 5 bases, and 17 bases lay between the germline ends. In DNA, the CDR3 is TGCAGCGCGGGGGCGACAGGGCGAACCGGGGAGCTGTTTTTT. This translates into CSAGATGRTGELFF.

This clone was detected many times. This rearrangement joins TRBV6-4 to TRBJ1-1; D ambiguous. Germline CDR1 and CDR2: MRHNA and SNTAGT. The germline V and J ends were trimmed by 6 bases and 5 bases, with 13 bases remaining between them. This CDR3 is 13 amino acids long. The CDR3 sequence: CASRANERTEAFF. The CDR3 nucleotides are TGTGCCAGCAGAGCGAACGAAAGAACTGAAGCTTTCTTT.

J is TRBJ1-1 and V is TRBV14; 8 nucleotides align to TRBD1. Trimming took 5 bases from V and 1 from J; bases not matched to a gene: 3. The germline V gene has CDR1 SGHDN and CDR2 FVKESK. The CDR3 is made up of 14 amino acids. CDR3 nucleotide sequence: TGTGCCAGCAGCGGACAGGGCCGGAACACTGAAGCTTTCTTT. It codes for CASSGQGRNTEAFF.

The genes are TRBV11-2 and TRBJ2-5; D possibly corresponds to TRBD1 (5 bases). The ends were cut back, 4 bases at V and 5 bases at J, with 14 bases in the middle. The CDR3 spans 14 residues. Germline loops: CDR1 SGHAT, CDR2 FQNNGV. CDR3 region: CASSSRGFEETQYF. The CDR3 nucleotides are TGTGCCAGCAGCTCAAGGGGATTTGAGGAGACCCAGTACTTC.

This chain connects TRBV3-1 (or the pseudogene TRBV3-2) to TRBJ2-5; D is unclear. Germline V CDR1 and CDR2: LGHDT, YNNKEL (reference sequence). There are 12 residues in the CDR3. Trimming cost V 4 bases and J 3 bases, with 6 bases left between them. CDR3 bases: TGTGCCAGCAGCCTCGCCAAAGAGACCCAGTACTTC. Its protein product is CASSLAKETQYF.

The rearrangement joins TRBV6-2 or TRBV6-3 to TRBJ2-3; a weak D match, TRBD1 (5 bases). Trimming took 3 bases from V and 1 from J, leaving 11 bases between them. The CDR3 loop spans 15 amino acids. Germline V gene lookup returns CDR1 MNHEY and CDR2 SVGEGT. DNA for the CDR3: TGTGCCAGCAGTTATACCGAGACAGGCACAGATACGCAGTATTTT. It specifies CASSYTETGTDTQYF.

The chain is built from TRBV6-4 and TRBJ1-5; no firm D call. The CDR3 runs to 14 residues. Trimming pared 3 bases from V and 0 bases from J, leaving 6 bases between. Germline V lookup: CDR1 MRHNA, CDR2 SNTAGT. The CDR3 here is CASSEQNSNQPQHF. The CDR3 DNA sequence: TGTGCCAGCAGTGAACAGAATAGCAATCAGCCCCAGCATTTT.

The V gene is TRBV27, the J gene TRBJ2-7; D is uncertain. Looked up from germline, CDR1 is MNHEY and CDR2 is SMNVEV (reference sequence). Trimming removed 6 bases from V and 0 bases from J, with 9 bases in between. The CDR3 extends over 13 amino acids. The CDR3, as DNA: TGTGCCAGCAGGCGCCTCGCCTCCTACGAGCAGTACTTC. Translated, it gives CASRRLASYEQYF.

The chain couples TRBV3-1 (or the pseudogene TRBV3-2) to TRBJ2-1; tentative D call: TRBD2 (5 bases). Germline V gene lookup returns CDR1 LGHDT and CDR2 YNNKEL (reference sequence). This CDR3 comprises 16 residues. V lost 1 base and J lost 3, with 13 bases in between. The chain's CDR3 is CASSQVPLAGYNEQFF. CDR3 DNA sequence: TGTGCCAGCAGCCAAGTCCCCCTTGCGGGCTACAATGAGCAGTTCTTC.

The CDR3 DNA is TGCGCCAGCAGCTTGGGGGACAGTCTTCTGAACACTGAAGCTTTCTTT. It specifies CASSLGDSLLNTEAFF. J is TRBJ1-1 and V is TRBV5-1; 7 bases are a match to TRBD1. In germline, CDR1 is SGHRS, CDR2 YFSETQ. J lost 0 bases, V lost 0 bases, and 5 bases had no gene match. This CDR3 has 16 amino acids.

This chain connects TRBV19 to TRBJ2-1, with TRBD2 matching over 11 bases. The V segment lost 6 bases and the J segment 4 bases; nucleotides outside the gene matches: 14. CDR1 is LNHDA, CDR2 SQIVND, per germline (reference sequence). This CDR3 contains 18 residues. The CDR3 loop is CASRSRPGLAADYNEQFF. Written as DNA, the CDR3 is TGTGCCAGTAGATCGCGACCGGGACTAGCGGCAGATTACAATGAGCAGTTCTTC. Full variable domain (remainder filled in from reference TRBV19 and TRBJ2-1): DGGITQSPKYLFRKEGQNVTLSCEQNLNHDAMYWYRQDPGQGLRLIYYSQIVNDFQKGDIAEGYSVSREKKESFPLTVTSAQKNPTAFYLCASRSRPGLAADYNEQFFGPGTRLTVL.

The chain is built from TRBV7-9 and TRBJ1-5; D uncertain. There are 18 residues in the CDR3. The ends were cut back, 4 bases at V and 0 bases at J, with 19 bases in the middle. The germline gives CDR1 SEHNR, CDR2 FQNEAQ (reference sequence). The CDR3: CASSSNRRATDSNQPQHF. The CDR3 DNA sequence: TGTGCCAGCAGCTCAAACAGACGGGCCACCGATAGCAATCAGCCCCAGCATTTT.

The chain links TRBV5-1 to TRBJ1-1, with a tentative D call TRBD1 (5 bases). Germline V lookup: CDR1 SGHRS, CDR2 YFSETQ. CDR3 length: 14 amino acids. V lost 0 bases to trimming and J lost 3 bases, with 9 bases between them. The CDR3 DNA is TGCGCCAGCAGCTTGGCCCGGGGGGACACTGAAGCTTTCTTT. Amino acids: CASSLARGDTEAFF.

V usage is TRBV6-6 and J usage is TRBJ1-2; TRBD1 might be the D (6 bases). V lost 3 bases and J 8 bases, leaving 19 bases between the germline ends. The CDR3 has 15 residues. Per the germline V gene, CDR1 is MNHNY and CDR2 is SVGAGI (reference sequence). This CDR3 is CASSYSMGGLGGYTF. The CDR3 nucleotides read TGTGCCAGCAGTTATTCAATGGGGGGCCTAGGGGGCTACACCTTC.

V usage is TRBV7-8 and J usage is TRBJ1-4, with D hard to call. Germline V gene lookup returns CDR1 SGHVS and CDR2 FQNEAQ. The CDR3 contains 15 residues. V gave up 2 bases and J gave up 10 bases, with 17 bases separating them. The CDR3 loop is CASSLLAESGGKLFF. CDR3 nucleotide sequence: TGTGCCAGCAGCTTATTGGCGGAATCAGGTGGAAAACTGTTTTTT.

The J gene is TRBJ2-7, the V gene TRBV29-1; D remains unclear. V lost 4 bases, J lost 7 bases, and 11 bases lay in between. Germline CDR1 SQVTM, CDR2 ANQGSEA. This CDR3 has 11 residues. The CDR3 sequence: CSVAAPREQYF. For the CDR3, the DNA is TGCAGCGTTGCGGCCCCACGAGAGCAGTACTTC.

The chain couples TRBV5-4 to TRBJ2-1; TRBD2 agrees at 8 bases. The CDR3 length is 16 residues. Per the germline V gene, CDR1 is SGHNT and CDR2 is YYREEE (reference sequence). The ends lost 5 bases at V and 0 bases at J; junction bases unmatched: 7. The CDR3 sequence is CASRPGGGSSYNEQFF. CDR3 DNA sequence: TGTGCCAGCAGACCGGGGGGGGGAAGCTCCTACAATGAGCAGTTCTTC. The complete variable domain, with remaining parts taken from reference TRBV5-4 and TRBJ2-1, reads ETGVTQSPTHLIKTRGQQVTLRCSSQSGHNTVSWYQQALGQGPQFIFQYYREEENGRGNFPPRFSGLQFPNYSSELNVNALELDDSALYLCASRPGGGSSYNEQFFGPGTRLTVL.

The CDR3 spells CASSYEAGTNQPQHF. The CDR3, as DNA: TGCGCCAGCAGCTACGAAGCAGGGACGAATCAGCCCCAGCATTTT. The rearrangement links TRBV5-1 to TRBJ1-5, with TRBD1 as a possible D gene (5 bases). The length of the CDR3 is 15 residues. V lost 3 bases, J lost 4 bases, and 14 bases lay in between. Germline CDR1 is SGHRS and CDR2 is YFSETQ.

The CDR3, as DNA: TGTGCCAGCTCACCTCAGGGGGCCCCCTACGAGCAGTACTTC. Protein: CASSPQGAPYEQYF. The chain employs TRBV18 and TRBJ2-7, with 8 positions matching TRBD1. The CDR3 is 14 amino acids. Looked up from germline, CDR1 is KGHSH and CDR2 is LQKENI. Trimming took 3 bases from V and 2 from J; bases not matched to a gene: 3.

Concerning this clone itself: At the DNA level, this CDR3 is encoded by other sequences in the same sample as well. V usage is TRBV6-1 and J usage is TRBJ2-5, with D possibly TRBD2 on 7 matching bases. This CDR3 comprises 13 residues. V lost 2 bases to trimming and J lost 4 bases, with 8 bases between them. Germline V CDR1 and CDR2: MNHNS, SASEGT. Here the CDR3 reads CASSERGAETQYF. CDR3 in DNA: TGTGCCAGCAGTGAACGGGGGGCAGAGACCCAGTACTTC.

In its sample, this clone was seen a few times. The chain recombines TRBV10-3 with TRBJ1-2; D is ambiguous. The length of the CDR3 is 14 residues. V lost 10 bases to trimming and J lost 4 bases, with 19 bases between them. CDR1 is ENHRY and CDR2 is SYGVKD in the germline V gene. The CDR3 sequence: CASTLVLEGYGYTF. CDR3 coding DNA: TGTGCCAGTACCCTGGTCCTCGAGGGCTATGGCTACACCTTC.

The gene calls are TRBV7-9 and TRBJ2-1, with D hard to call. Germline lookup yields CDR1 SEHNR and CDR2 FQNEAQ (reference sequence). Trimming shortened V by 6 bases and J by 6 bases, and 3 bases separated the two germline ends. CDR3 size: 10 residues. The CDR3 DNA is TGTGCCAGCAGGGTCAATGAGCAGTTCTTC. It translates to CASRVNEQFF.

The chain uses TRBV5-4 and TRBJ2-7; 8 bases agree with TRBD1. With 1 base clipped from V and 5 bases from J, the junction kept 8 bases outside the gene matches. The CDR3 contains 15 residues. Germline loops: CDR1 SGHNT, CDR2 YYREEE (reference sequence). The CDR3 is CASSLSTTGDHEQYF. CDR3 nucleotides: TGTGCCAGCAGCTTGTCTACGACAGGGGATCACGAGCAGTACTTC.

The chain couples TRBV15 to TRBJ2-3, with TRBD1 as a possible D gene (6 bases). The CDR3 spans 15 residues. CDR1 is LNHNV and CDR2 is YYDKDF in the germline V gene (reference sequence). Trimming pared 5 bases from V and 2 bases from J, leaving 14 bases between. The CDR3 DNA is TGTGCCACCAGCCTTGGAGACAGGACCACAGATACGCAGTATTTT. This encodes CATSLGDRTTDTQYF.

The V and J genes are TRBV19 and TRBJ2-1; D is ambiguous. Between the trimmed V and J ends, which lost 3 bases and 6 bases, there was a span of 6 bases. This CDR3 is built from 12 residues. Germline V lookup: CDR1 LNHDA, CDR2 SQIVND (reference sequence). For the CDR3, the DNA is TGTGCCAGTAGTATCAAGGGCAATGAGCAGTTCTTC. It is translated as CASSIKGNEQFF.

The V gene is TRBV7-2, the J gene TRBJ2-1; TRBD2 agrees at 15 bases. The V gene's germline CDR1 is SGHTA and CDR2 FQGNSA. V dropped 5 bases and J dropped 14; count of bases not matched to a gene: 13. The length of the CDR3 is 16 residues. DNA for the CDR3: TGTGCCAGCAGCGAGACTGGGACTAGCGGGGGGTCCGCCAAGTTCTTC. Translating it yields CASSETGTSGGSAKFF. Full variable domain (rest looked up from reference TRBV7-2 and TRBJ2-1): GAGVSQSPSNKVTEKGKDVELRCDPISGHTALYWYRQSLGQGLEFLIYFQGNSAPDKSGLPSDRFSAERTGGSVSTLTIQRTQQEDSAVYLCASSETGTSGGSAKFFGPGTRLTVL.